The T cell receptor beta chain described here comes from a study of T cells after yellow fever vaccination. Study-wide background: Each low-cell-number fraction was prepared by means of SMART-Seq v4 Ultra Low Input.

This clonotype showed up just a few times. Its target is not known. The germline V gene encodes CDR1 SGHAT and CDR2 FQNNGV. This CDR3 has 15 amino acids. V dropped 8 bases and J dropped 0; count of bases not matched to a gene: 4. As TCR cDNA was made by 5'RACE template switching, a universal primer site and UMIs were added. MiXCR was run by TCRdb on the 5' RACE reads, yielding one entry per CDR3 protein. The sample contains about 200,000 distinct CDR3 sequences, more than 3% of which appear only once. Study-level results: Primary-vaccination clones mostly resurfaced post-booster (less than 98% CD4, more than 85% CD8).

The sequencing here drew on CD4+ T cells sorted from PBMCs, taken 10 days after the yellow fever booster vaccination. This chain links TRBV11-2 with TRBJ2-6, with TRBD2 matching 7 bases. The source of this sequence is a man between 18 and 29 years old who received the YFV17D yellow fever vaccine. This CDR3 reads CASGRASSGANVLTF. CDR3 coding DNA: TGTGCCAGCGGGAGGGCCTCCTCTGGGGCCAACGTCCTGACTTTC.